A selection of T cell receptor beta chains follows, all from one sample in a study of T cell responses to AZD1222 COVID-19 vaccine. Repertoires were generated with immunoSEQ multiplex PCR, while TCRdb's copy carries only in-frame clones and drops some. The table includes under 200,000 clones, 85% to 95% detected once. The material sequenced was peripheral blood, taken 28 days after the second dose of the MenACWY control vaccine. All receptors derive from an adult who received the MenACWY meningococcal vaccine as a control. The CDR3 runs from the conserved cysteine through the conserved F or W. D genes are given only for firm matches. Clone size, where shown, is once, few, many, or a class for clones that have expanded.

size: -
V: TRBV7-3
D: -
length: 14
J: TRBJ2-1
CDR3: CASSLSGGYNEQFF
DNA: TGTGCCAGCAGCTTATCAGGCGGCTACAATGAGCAGTTCTTC

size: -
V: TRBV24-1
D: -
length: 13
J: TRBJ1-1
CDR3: CATRGGPGTEAFF
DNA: TGTGCCACCCGGGGGGGGCCGGGGACTGAAGCTTTCTTT

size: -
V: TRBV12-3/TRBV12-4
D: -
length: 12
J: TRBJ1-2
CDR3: CASSLATYGYTF
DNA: TGTGCCAGCAGTCTTGCCACCTATGGCTACACCTTC

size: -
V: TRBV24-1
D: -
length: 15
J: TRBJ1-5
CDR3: CATSDNRGYNQPQHF
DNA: TGTGCCACCAGTGATAACCGGGGGTATAATCAGCCCCAGCATTTT

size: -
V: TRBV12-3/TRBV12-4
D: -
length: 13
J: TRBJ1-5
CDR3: CASSPDGEKPQHF
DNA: TGTGCCAGCAGTCCGGACGGGGAGAAGCCCCAGCATTTT

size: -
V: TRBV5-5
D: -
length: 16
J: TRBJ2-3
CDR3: CASSFIPGDGTDTQYF
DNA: TGTGCCAGCAGCTTCATCCCAGGGGACGGCACAGATACGCAGTATTTT

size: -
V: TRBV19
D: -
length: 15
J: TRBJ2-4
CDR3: CASSILRTGGDIQYF
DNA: TGTGCCAGTAGTATACTTAGGACAGGCGGGGACATTCAGTACTTC

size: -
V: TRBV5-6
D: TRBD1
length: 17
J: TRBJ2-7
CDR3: CASSSTYTDRAPGEQYF
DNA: TGTGCCAGCAGCTCGACCTATACCGACAGGGCCCCTGGGGAGCAGTACTTC

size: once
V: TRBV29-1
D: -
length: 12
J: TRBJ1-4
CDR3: CSAEGGPGKLFF
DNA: TGCAGCGCCGAGGGGGGTCCAGGAAAACTGTTTTTT

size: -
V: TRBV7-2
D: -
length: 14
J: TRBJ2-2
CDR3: CASSWLVSTGELFF
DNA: TGTGCCAGCAGCTGGCTCGTGAGCACCGGGGAGCTGTTTTTT

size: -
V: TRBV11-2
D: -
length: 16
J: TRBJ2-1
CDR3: CASSLMGLTSYNEQFF
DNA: TGTGCCAGCAGCTTAATGGGACTCACCTCCTACAATGAGCAGTTCTTC

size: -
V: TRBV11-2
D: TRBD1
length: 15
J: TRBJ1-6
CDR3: CASSPGTGGNSPLHF
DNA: TGTGCCAGCAGCCCCGGGACAGGGGGCAATTCACCCCTCCACTTT

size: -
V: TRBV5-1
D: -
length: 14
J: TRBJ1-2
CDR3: CASSPGPPDGGYTF
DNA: TGCGCCAGCAGCCCCGGGCCACCGGACGGTGGCTACACCTTC

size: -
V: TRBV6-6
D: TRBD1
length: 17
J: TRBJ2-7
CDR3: CASSPKPTGQIFYEQYF
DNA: TGTGCCAGCAGTCCGAAACCGACAGGGCAAATCTTCTACGAGCAGTACTTC

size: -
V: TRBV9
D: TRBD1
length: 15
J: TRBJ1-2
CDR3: CASSPGTASFYGYTF
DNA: TGTGCCAGCAGCCCTGGGACAGCCTCTTTCTATGGCTACACCTTC

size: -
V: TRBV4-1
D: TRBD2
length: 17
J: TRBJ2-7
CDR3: CASSQDFSREITYEQYF
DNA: TGCGCCAGCAGCCAAGATTTTTCGCGGGAGATTACGTACGAGCAGTACTTC

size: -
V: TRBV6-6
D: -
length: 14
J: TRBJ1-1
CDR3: CASSIGQLHTEAFF
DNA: TGTGCCAGCAGTATCGGACAGTTGCACACTGAAGCTTTCTTT

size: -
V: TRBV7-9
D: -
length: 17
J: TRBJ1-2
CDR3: CASSLVRDRVMNYGYTF
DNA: TGTGCCAGCAGCTTAGTCCGAGACAGAGTAATGAACTATGGCTACACCTTC

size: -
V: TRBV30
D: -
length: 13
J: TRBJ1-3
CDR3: CAWSGPAASGIYF
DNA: TGTGCCTGGAGCGGCCCTGCGGCGTCGGGCATATATTTT

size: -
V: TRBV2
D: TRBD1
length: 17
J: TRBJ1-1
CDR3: CASKVDRGSNRDTEAFF
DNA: TGTGCCAGCAAAGTGGACAGGGGGTCTAATCGGGACACTGAAGCTTTCTTT

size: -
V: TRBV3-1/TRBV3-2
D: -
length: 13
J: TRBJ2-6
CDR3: CASSPAASKVLTF
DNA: TGTGCCAGCAGCCCCGCAGCCAGCAAGGTCCTGACTTTC

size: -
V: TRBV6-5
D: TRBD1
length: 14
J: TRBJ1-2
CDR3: CASSPGQSSVDYTF
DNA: TGTGCCAGCAGTCCGGGACAGTCCTCCGTGGACTACACCTTC

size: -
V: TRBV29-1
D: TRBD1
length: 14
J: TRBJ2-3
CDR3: CSGHRGHSTDTQYF
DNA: TGCAGCGGGCACAGGGGGCACAGCACAGATACGCAGTATTTT

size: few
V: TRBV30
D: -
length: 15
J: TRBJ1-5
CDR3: CAWGLGTQVGQPQHF
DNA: TGTGCCTGGGGCCTGGGGACGCAAGTGGGTCAGCCCCAGCATTTT

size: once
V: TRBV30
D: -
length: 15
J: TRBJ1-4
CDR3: CAWSRQQATNEKLFF
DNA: TGTGCCTGGAGTCGACAGCAGGCAACTAATGAAAAACTGTTTTTT

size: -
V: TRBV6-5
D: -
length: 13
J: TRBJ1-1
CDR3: CASRDTVNTEAFF
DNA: TGTGCCAGCAGGGACACGGTGAACACTGAAGCTTTCTTT

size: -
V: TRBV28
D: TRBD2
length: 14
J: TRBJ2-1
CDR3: CASISSGNLHEQFF
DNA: TGTGCCAGCATTTCTAGCGGGAACTTACATGAGCAGTTCTTC

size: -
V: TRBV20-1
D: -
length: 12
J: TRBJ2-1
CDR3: CSASDRAKRQFF
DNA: TGCAGTGCTAGTGATCGGGCTAAAAGGCAGTTCTTC

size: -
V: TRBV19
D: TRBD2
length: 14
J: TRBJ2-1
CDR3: CASSGEGRHNEQFF
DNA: TGTGCCAGTAGTGGGGAGGGTAGGCACAATGAGCAGTTCTTC

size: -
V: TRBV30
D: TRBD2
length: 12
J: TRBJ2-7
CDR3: CAWATSGYEQYF
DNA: TGTGCCTGGGCGACTAGCGGATACGAGCAGTACTTC

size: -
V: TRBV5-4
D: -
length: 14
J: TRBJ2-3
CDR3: CASSLGPSTDTQYF
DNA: TGTGCCAGCAGCTTGGGTCCTAGCACAGATACGCAGTATTTT

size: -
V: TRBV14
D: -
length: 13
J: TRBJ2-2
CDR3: CASSLRVTGELFF
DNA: TGTGCCAGCAGCCTGAGGGTCACCGGGGAGCTGTTTTTT

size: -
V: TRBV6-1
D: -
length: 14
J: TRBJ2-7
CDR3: CASSEGQPIYEQYF
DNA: TGTGCCAGCAGTGAAGGGCAGCCTATCTACGAGCAGTACTTC

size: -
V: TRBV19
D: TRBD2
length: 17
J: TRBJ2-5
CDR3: CASSIDLSLAAQETQYF
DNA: TGTGCCAGTAGTATAGACCTTTCACTAGCGGCCCAAGAGACCCAGTACTTC

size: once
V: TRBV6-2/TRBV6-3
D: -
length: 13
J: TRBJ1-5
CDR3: CASSVYKGKSQHF
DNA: TGTGCCAGCAGTGTTTATAAGGGGAAATCCCAGCATTTT

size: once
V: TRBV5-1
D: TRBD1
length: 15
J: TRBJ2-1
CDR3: CASSLEGARADEQFF
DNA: TGCGCCAGCAGCTTAGAGGGGGCGCGTGCAGATGAGCAGTTCTTC

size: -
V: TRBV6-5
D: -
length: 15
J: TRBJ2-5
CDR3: CASSLFPGYQETQYF
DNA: TGTGCCAGCAGTTTGTTTCCGGGGTACCAAGAGACCCAGTACTTC

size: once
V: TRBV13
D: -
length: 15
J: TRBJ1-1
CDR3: CASSFPGEGDTEAFF
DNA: TGTGCCAGCAGCTTCCCGGGGGAAGGAGACACTGAAGCTTTCTTT

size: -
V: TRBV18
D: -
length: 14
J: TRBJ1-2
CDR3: CASSPPVRTYGYTF
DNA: TGTGCCAGCTCACCACCGGTTAGGACCTATGGCTACACCTTC

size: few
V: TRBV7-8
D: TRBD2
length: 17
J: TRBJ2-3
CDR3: CASSLGSSGTSTDTQYF
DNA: TGTGCCAGCAGCTTAGGCTCTAGCGGAACTAGCACAGATACGCAGTATTTT

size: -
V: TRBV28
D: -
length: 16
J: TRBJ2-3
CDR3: CASSGRDFLSTDTQYF
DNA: TGTGCCAGCAGTGGTCGGGACTTCCTAAGCACAGATACGCAGTATTTT

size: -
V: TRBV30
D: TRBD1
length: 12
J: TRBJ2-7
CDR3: CAWRRQGDEQYF
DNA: TGTGCCTGGCGAAGACAGGGGGACGAGCAGTACTTC

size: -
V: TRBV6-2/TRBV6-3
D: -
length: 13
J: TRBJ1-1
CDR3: CASSYSRGTEAFF
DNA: TGTGCCAGCAGTTACTCGAGAGGGACTGAAGCTTTCTTT

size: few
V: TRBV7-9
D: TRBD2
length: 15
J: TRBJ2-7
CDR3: CASSSTSGSSYEQYF
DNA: TGTGCCAGCAGCTCGACTAGCGGTAGCTCCTACGAGCAGTACTTC

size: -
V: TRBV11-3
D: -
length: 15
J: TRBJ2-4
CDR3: CASTPPGVAKNIQYF
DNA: TGTGCCAGCACCCCCCCCGGAGTAGCCAAAAACATTCAGTACTTC

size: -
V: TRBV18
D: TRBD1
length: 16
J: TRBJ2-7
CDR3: CASSPPPDRGFYEQYF
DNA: TGTGCCAGCTCACCACCACCGGACAGGGGTTTCTACGAGCAGTACTTC

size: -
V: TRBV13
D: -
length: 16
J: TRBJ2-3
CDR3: CASSSRGAGVVDTQYF
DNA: TGTGCCAGCAGCTCACGGGGGGCGGGAGTGGTAGATACGCAGTATTTT

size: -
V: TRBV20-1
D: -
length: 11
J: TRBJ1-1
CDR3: CSATMNTEAFF
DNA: TGCAGTGCGACGATGAACACTGAAGCTTTCTTT

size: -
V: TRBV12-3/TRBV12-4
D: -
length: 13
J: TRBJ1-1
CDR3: CASSLIGDTEAFF
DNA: TGTGCCAGCAGTTTGATTGGCGACACTGAAGCTTTCTTT